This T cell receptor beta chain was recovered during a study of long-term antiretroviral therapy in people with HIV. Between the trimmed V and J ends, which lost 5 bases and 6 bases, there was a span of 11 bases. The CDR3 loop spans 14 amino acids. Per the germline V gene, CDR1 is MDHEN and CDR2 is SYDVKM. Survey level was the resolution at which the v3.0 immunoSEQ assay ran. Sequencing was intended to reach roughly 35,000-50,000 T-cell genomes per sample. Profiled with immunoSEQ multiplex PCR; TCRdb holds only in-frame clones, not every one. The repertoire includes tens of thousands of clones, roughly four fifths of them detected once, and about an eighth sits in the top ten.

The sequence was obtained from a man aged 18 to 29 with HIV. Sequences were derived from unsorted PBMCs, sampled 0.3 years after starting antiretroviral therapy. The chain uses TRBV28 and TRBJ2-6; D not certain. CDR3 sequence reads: CASSPGLLANVLTF. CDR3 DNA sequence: TGTGCCAGCAGTCCCGGGCTTCTGGCCAACGTCCTGACTTTC.